A selection of T cell receptor beta chains follows, all from one sample in a study of blood T cell repertoires in COVID-19. TCRdb keeps only in-frame clones here, not all; method: immunoSEQ multiplex PCR. The sample yields approximately 140,000 clones, about 80% seen once. Sequencing used PBMCs or T cells enriched from blood (not recorded which). These receptor sequences come from a man aged 35 to 55 with acute COVID-19. CDR3s include the opening cysteine and the closing phenylalanine or tryptophan. D genes are given only for firm matches. Size is stated for part of the rows, as once, few or many counts, or as a class when the clone is expanded.

clone_size j_call v_call cdr3_length d_call cdr3_aa cdr3_nt
few TRBJ1-1 TRBV7-3 15 TRBD1 CASSWSAKTGREAFF TGTGCCAGCAGCTGGTCCGCAAAGACAGGGCGGGAAGCTTTCTTT
NA TRBJ2-1 TRBV19 13 NA CASLGQLNNEQFF TGTGCCAGTCTTGGACAGTTAAACAATGAGCAGTTCTTC
NA TRBJ2-7 TRBV10-2 14 TRBD2 CASSPSGGTYEQYF TGCGCCAGCAGTCCTAGCGGGGGTACCTACGAGCAGTACTTC
NA TRBJ1-2 TRBV6-5 14 NA CASTPSVHTGGYTF TGTGCCAGCACCCCGTCAGTTCATACGGGAGGCTACACCTTC
NA TRBJ2-1 TRBV12-5 15 NA CASGLVLGPQVEQFF TGTGCTAGTGGTTTGGTACTTGGCCCCCAGGTTGAGCAGTTCTTC
NA TRBJ2-2 TRBV3-1/TRBV3-2 14 NA CASSQDNLPGELFF TGTGCCAGCAGCCAAGATAATCTACCCGGGGAGCTGTTTTTT
once TRBJ2-7 TRBV19 14 TRBD2 CASSIRASGYEQYF TGTGCCAGTAGTATAAGGGCTAGCGGCTACGAGCAGTACTTC
NA TRBJ2-1 TRBV18 17 TRBD2 CASSVFQAGVSYNEQFF TGTGCCAGCTCAGTTTTTCAAGCGGGAGTATCGTACAATGAGCAGTTCTTC
once TRBJ2-7 TRBV27 11 NA CASSTLYEQYF TGTGCCAGCAGCACATTATACGAGCAGTACTTC
NA TRBJ2-7 TRBV18 13 NA CASSPGDTYEQYF TGTGCCAGCTCACCCGGGGACACCTACGAGCAGTACTTC
NA TRBJ2-7 TRBV19 14 TRBD1 CASSIGQGAGEQYF TGTGCCAGTAGTATAGGGCAGGGGGCAGGAGAGCAGTACTTC
NA TRBJ2-7 TRBV5-5 14 NA CASSFGISTYEQYF TGTGCCAGCAGCTTCGGGATTTCGACCTACGAGCAGTACTTC
NA TRBJ2-1 TRBV9 17 TRBD2 CASSDVTGLAGHNEQFF TGTGCCAGCAGCGACGTAACGGGACTAGCGGGGCACAATGAGCAGTTCTTC
few TRBJ2-1 TRBV29-1 12 TRBD2 CSEVAGGNEQFF TGCAGCGAGGTAGCGGGGGGAAATGAGCAGTTCTTC
NA TRBJ1-1 TRBV6-6 14 NA CASSQDRMNTEAFF TGTGCCAGCAGTCAAGACAGAATGAACACTGAAGCTTTCTTT
NA TRBJ2-5 TRBV5-1 14 NA CASSPGQTQETQYF TGCGCCAGCAGCCCAGGACAGACCCAAGAGACCCAGTACTTC
NA TRBJ1-1 TRBV5-1 14 NA CASSLAPGNTEAFF TGCGCCAGCAGCTTGGCCCCGGGTAACACTGAAGCTTTCTTT
once TRBJ2-7 TRBV19 16 TRBD1 CASSAKGDRGPYEQYF TGTGCCAGTAGTGCCAAGGGCGACAGGGGCCCCTACGAGCAGTACTTC
NA TRBJ1-2 TRBV21-1 16 NA CASSNLSDSVRNGYTF TGTGCCAGCAGCAACCTTTCGGACAGTGTTCGGAATGGCTACACCTTC
NA TRBJ2-1 TRBV28 15 NA CASSLLESSYNEQFF TGTGCCAGCAGTTTACTCGAGAGCTCCTACAATGAGCAGTTCTTC
NA TRBJ1-1 TRBV5-1 13 NA CASSSTANTEAFF TGCGCCAGCAGCTCCACAGCCAACACTGAAGCTTTCTTT
NA TRBJ1-2 TRBV5-1 13 NA CASSLGPDYGYTF TGCGCCAGCAGCTTGGGGCCTGACTATGGCTACACCTTC
NA TRBJ1-5 TRBV29-1 13 NA CSVLGARGQPQHF TGCAGCGTCCTTGGGGCCAGGGGACAGCCCCAGCATTTT
NA TRBJ2-1 TRBV6-5 15 TRBD2 CASSLLAGAINEQFF TGTGCCAGCAGTTTACTAGCGGGAGCTATAAATGAGCAGTTCTTC
NA TRBJ2-7 TRBV10-3 16 TRBD1 CAISEGTGDPSYEQYF TGTGCCATCAGTGAAGGGACAGGTGACCCCTCCTACGAGCAGTACTTC
NA TRBJ2-3 TRBV5-1 15 TRBD2 CASSLASGGTDTQYF TGCGCCAGCAGCTTGGCTAGCGGGGGCACAGATACGCAGTATTTT
NA TRBJ1-1 TRBV25-1 15 TRBD1 CASIKWGTGNTEAFF TGTGCCAGCATCAAATGGGGGACAGGGAACACTGAAGCTTTCTTT
NA TRBJ1-1 TRBV19 12 NA CASRVSRLEAFF TGTGCCAGTAGAGTTAGCCGGCTCGAAGCTTTCTTT
few TRBJ2-3 TRBV14 15 NA CASSRTGNSADTQYF TGTGCCAGCAGCCGCACAGGGAATTCCGCAGATACGCAGTATTTT
NA TRBJ1-4 TRBV19 15 NA CASSIPQGTNEKLFF TGTGCCAGTAGTATCCCCCAGGGAACTAATGAAAAACTGTTTTTT
NA TRBJ2-4 TRBV4-1 17 TRBD2 CASSQDWTSGGMDIQYF TGCGCCAGCAGCCAAGACTGGACTAGCGGGGGTATGGACATTCAGTACTTC
NA TRBJ2-7 TRBV6-5 15 NA CASSYSKAGTYEQYF TGTGCCAGCAGTTACTCGAAAGCGGGCACCTACGAGCAGTACTTC
NA TRBJ1-5 TRBV19 14 NA CASTQGSGNQPQHF TGTGCCAGTACCCAGGGGTCTGGGAATCAGCCCCAGCATTTT
few TRBJ1-2 TRBV3-1/TRBV3-2 15 NA CASSQGRPFNYGYTF TGTGCCAGCAGCCAAGGGCGGCCTTTTAACTATGGCTACACCTTC
NA TRBJ2-1 TRBV6-5 11 NA CASSPYNEQFF TGTGCCAGCAGTCCATACAATGAGCAGTTCTTC
NA TRBJ1-5 TRBV19 11 NA CASSRDITQHF TGTGCCAGTAGTAGGGACATAACCCAGCATTTT
NA TRBJ1-1 TRBV30 14 NA CAWSVGGGVMPAFF TGTGCCTGGAGTGTAGGGGGGGGCGTGATGCCCGCTTTCTTT
NA TRBJ1-5 TRBV6-5 13 NA CASRDYSNQPQHF TGTGCCAGTCGGGACTACTCGAATCAGCCCCAGCATTTT
once TRBJ1-2 TRBV6-1 15 NA CASSERLRSNYGYTF TGTGCCAGCAGTGAACGACTGCGGTCTAACTATGGCTACACCTTC
NA TRBJ1-6 TRBV27 16 NA CASSSSPGGYNSPLHF TGTGCCAGCAGTTCCAGCCCAGGAGGCTATAATTCACCCCTCCACTTT
NA TRBJ1-2 TRBV7-9 17 TRBD1 CASSLKGGQGAVYGYTF TGTGCCAGCAGCTTAAAAGGGGGACAGGGGGCCGTTTATGGCTACACCTTC
NA TRBJ1-2 TRBV6-5 14 TRBD1 CASSPGGADYGYTF TGTGCCAGCAGCCCAGGGGGCGCTGACTATGGCTACACCTTC
once TRBJ2-7 TRBV3-1/TRBV3-2 14 TRBD2 CASSRLAGRVEQYF TGTGCCAGCAGCCGACTAGCGGGGAGGGTCGAGCAGTACTTC